Listed below are T cell receptor beta chains from one sample, sequenced in a study of T cell repertoires in aging, cancer and after chemotherapy. Each CDR3 protein gets one entry after TCRdb re-called the multiplex PCR reads with MiXCR. The table records more than 1,500 distinct CDR3 sequences, roughly a third of them present only once. Input material: blood. These receptors all stem from a human donor with a solid tumor. Both conserved end residues are part of each CDR3. D genes are given only for firm matches. Expanded clones are given a class, and other clones once, few, many or no size at all.

>NA|NA|TRBV6-5|TRBJ2-2
TGTGCCAGCAGTCACCCTGAGTATGCGAACACCGGGGAGCTGTTTTTT
CASSHPEYANTGELFF
>NA|few|TRBV5-6|TRBJ1-4
TGTGCCAGCAGCTTGGGAGGTGAAAAACTGTTTTTT
CASSLGGEKLFF
>NA|NA|TRBV6-5|TRBJ1-3
TGTGCCAGCAGGGGGGGCCCTGGAAACACCATATATTTT
CASRGGPGNTIYF
>NA|large|TRBV6-6|TRBJ2-2
TGTGCCAGCACCCCAGCGCCCGGGGAGCTGTTTTTT
CASTPAPGELFF
>NA|large|TRBV19|TRBJ1-6
TGTGCCAGTCGACGGACCGGGGGAGACGGTTCACCCCTCCACTTT
CASRRTGGDGSPLHF
>NA|few|TRBV13|TRBJ2-7
TGTGCCAGCAGCTTAGGCCAAGGGCCAGGCTACGAGCAGTACTTC
CASSLGQGPGYEQYF
>TRBD1|few|TRBV6-5|TRBJ1-6
TGTGCCAGCAGTTACTCCGGGACAGAACAATACAATTCACCCCTCCACTTT
CASSYSGTEQYNSPLHF
>TRBD1|few|TRBV5-6|TRBJ2-2
TGTGCCAGCAGCTTGTTTATTGGACAGGGCGCCGGGGAGCTGTTTTTT
CASSLFIGQGAGELFF
>NA|large|TRBV29-1|TRBJ2-5
TGCAGCGTTGCGGCAGTACAAGAGACCCAGTACTTC
CSVAAVQETQYF
>TRBD1|once|TRBV6-1|TRBJ1-3
TGTGCCAGCAGCATGGACAGGGTGAACACCATATATTTT
CASSMDRVNTIYF
>NA|NA|TRBV5-4|TRBJ1-4
TGTGCCAGCAGCTTGGCCTCAGGGCCTAATGAAAAACTGTTTTTT
CASSLASGPNEKLFF
>TRBD1|few|TRBV15|TRBJ1-1
TGTGCCACCAGCACGGGCAGGGGGCGAGGGACTGAAGCTTTCTTT
CATSTGRGRGTEAFF
>TRBD2|NA|TRBV6-1|TRBJ2-3
TGTGCCAGCAGAGAAGGGGACTATTGGGATACGCAGTATTTT
CASREGDYWDTQYF
>TRBD2|large|TRBV29-1|TRBJ2-7
TGCAGCGTCCAAGCGGGGTACTCCTACGAGCAGTACTTC
CSVQAGYSYEQYF
>TRBD2|large|TRBV29-1|TRBJ2-5
TGCAGCGTTGAAGGGGCTAGCGGGAGTTTGGGGGAGACCCAGTACTTC
CSVEGASGSLGETQYF
>NA|large|TRBV30|TRBJ1-2
TGTGCCTGGAGTGTACAAGGGGCAGGTGGCTATGGCTACACCTTC
CAWSVQGAGGYGYTF
>NA|large|TRBV30|TRBJ2-3
TGTGCCTGCCATTCGGGAAGAAGCACAGATACGCAGTATTTT
CACHSGRSTDTQYF
>TRBD2|NA|TRBV6-5|TRBJ2-5
TGTGCCAGCAGCCGCGGGGTAGCGGGAGGAGAGACCCAGTACTTC
CASSRGVAGGETQYF
>NA|few|TRBV11-1|TRBJ2-1
TGTGCCAGCAGCCTAGTGCTCTCCTACAATGAGCAGTTCTTC
CASSLVLSYNEQFF
>TRBD1|NA|TRBV7-9|TRBJ2-2
TGTGCCAGCAGCGGACACTGGGACAGGGGTTTTACCGGGGAGCTGTTTTTT
CASSGHWDRGFTGELFF
>NA|NA|TRBV12-3/TRBV12-4|TRBJ2-5
TGTGCCAGCAGGGCAGGGGGAGGAGAGACCCAGTACTTC
CASRAGGGETQYF
>TRBD2|once|TRBV5-1|TRBJ2-1
TGCGCCAGCAGCTTGGAGGGTAGGACTAGAATAGATGAGCAGTTCTTC
CASSLEGRTRIDEQFF
>NA|NA|TRBV7-9|TRBJ2-5
TGTGCCAGCAGCTTAGTCGGGGTAGAGACCCAGTACTTC
CASSLVGVETQYF
>TRBD1|NA|TRBV30|TRBJ1-1
TGTGCCTGGACCCCCTTGAGGACAGGGATCGTCACTGAAGCTTTCTTT
CAWTPLRTGIVTEAFF
>NA|NA|TRBV5-4|TRBJ1-1
TGTGCCAGCAGCTTGGACGTGAACACTAAAGCTTTCTTT
CASSLDVNTKAFF
>NA|few|TRBV18|TRBJ2-3
TGTGCCAGCTCCCCCGGACTGAGCACAGATACGCAGTATTTT
CASSPGLSTDTQYF
>NA|NA|TRBV7-2|TRBJ2-5
TGTGCCAGCAGCTTAGGGGACCGCAACCAGGAGACCCAGTACTTC
CASSLGDRNQETQYF
>NA|NA|TRBV6-5|TRBJ1-5
TGTGCCAGCAGTTACTCCCGGGGGCAGGTTCAGCCCCAGCATTTT
CASSYSRGQVQPQHF
>NA|few|TRBV24-1|TRBJ2-1
TGTGCCACCAGTGATTCACGGGGGGCGAGGTACAATGAGCAGTTCTTC
CATSDSRGARYNEQFF
>TRBD1|NA|TRBV5-1|TRBJ1-5
TGCGCCAGCAGCTTGGCAGGGGGGGAACAGCCCCAGCATTTT
CASSLAGGEQPQHF
>TRBD1|large|TRBV6-5|TRBJ2-2
TGTGCCAGCAGAGGACAGGGGTGGACCGGGGAGCTGTTTTTT
CASRGQGWTGELFF
>TRBD1|few|TRBV6-5|TRBJ1-2
TGTGCCACCTTGACGACAGGGGCGGGCTATGGCTACACCTTC
CATLTTGAGYGYTF
>TRBD2|large|TRBV19|TRBJ2-3
TGTGCCAGTAGTGTAGCGGGAGGGCAGGGAGATACGCAGTATTTT
CASSVAGGQGDTQYF
>NA|NA|TRBV5-4|TRBJ1-1
TGTGCCAGCAAGGGACAGAACACTGAAGCTTTCTTT
CASKGQNTEAFF
>NA|NA|TRBV19|TRBJ2-7
TGTGCCAGGGAGAGAGGGCTCGAGCAGTACTTC
CARERGLEQYF
>NA|NA|TRBV20-1|TRBJ2-2
TGCAGTGCTAGATACAGGGTAACCACCGGGGAGCTGTTTTTT
CSARYRVTTGELFF
>NA|large|TRBV29-1|TRBJ2-3
TGCACCACAAGTTGGGCCGGGGACGGCACAGATACGCAGTATTTT
CTTSWAGDGTDTQYF
>TRBD1|few|TRBV5-6|TRBJ2-1
TGTGCCAGCAGCCCCTTGGGACAGAACAATGAGCAGTTCTTC
CASSPLGQNNEQFF
>NA|NA|TRBV7-6|TRBJ2-5
TGTGCCAGCAGCTTAGCGCGGGCTAGTGAGACCCAAGAGACCCAGTACTTC
CASSLARASETQETQYF
>TRBD1|NA|TRBV4-3|TRBJ1-2
TGCGCCAGCAGCCAAGGGGGGACAGGGAATTACGGTGGCTACACCTTC
CASSQGGTGNYGGYTF
>NA|few|TRBV6-5|TRBJ2-3
TGTGCCAGCAGTTTGTCCGGGACCAGCCTCACAGATACGCAGTATTTT
CASSLSGTSLTDTQYF
>TRBD2|once|TRBV4-3|TRBJ2-3
TGCGCCAGCAGCCTAGGGACTACCAGCACAGATACGCAGTATTTT
CASSLGTTSTDTQYF
>NA|NA|TRBV20-1|TRBJ2-2
TGCAGTGCCCCGAGGGGATCAGGTGGGACCGGGGAGCTGTTTTTT
CSAPRGSGGTGELFF